The 10 T cell receptor beta chains below were found in one sample sequenced in a study of blood T cells in healthy people across ages. The second PCR ran roughly 6 to 11 cycles with a sample-barcoded 5' primer and J-beta primers. TCRdb re-derived calls from the 5' RACE reads in MiXCR, one entry per CDR3 protein. Of more than 1,000,000 distinct CDR3 sequences detected, roughly a quarter appear once; the ten largest clones hold around 0.75%. These same data were also listed under a study on T cells of mothers and their children.

Source material: blood. These receptors were taken from a girl aged 2 to 9 in good health.

CDR3 in amino acids: CASSRTGSDPYEQYF. The CDR3 nucleotides read TGTGCCAGCAGCCGTACAGGGTCCGATCCTTACGAGCAGTACTTC. The genes are TRBV6-1 and TRBJ2-7; TRBD1 might be the D (6 bases). The CDR3 runs 15 residues. Trimming left V 6 bases short and J 4 bases short, with 19 bases between. Germline V lookup: CDR1 MNHNS, CDR2 SASEGT.

This clonotype was counted at least ten times. The genes are TRBV6-6 and TRBJ2-1; 7 bases align to TRBD2. With the DNA end fitting TRBJ2-7 better, the J assignment may be wrong. The CDR3 spans 14 residues. The germline gives CDR1 MNHNY, CDR2 SVGAGI (reference sequence). The CDR3 sequence is CASSSGRRGNEQYF. The CDR3 nucleotides read TGTGCCAGCAGTTCTGGGAGGCGGGGGAACGAGCAGTACTTC.

This clonotype has a handful of counts. The chain joins TRBV2 to TRBJ1-1; D perhaps matches TRBD1 (6 bases). Trimming took 3 bases from V and 1 from J, leaving 12 bases between them. The CDR3 covers 15 residues. From germline, CDR1 is SNHLY and CDR2 FYNNEI. CDR3 nucleotide sequence: TGTGCCAGCAGTGAGGGGGGGGCAGGGAACACTGAAGCTTTCTTT. Translated, it gives CASSEGGAGNTEAFF.

The genes are TRBV25-1 and TRBJ2-2; D is ambiguous. The CDR3 covers 12 residues. V lost 4 bases and J 7 bases, leaving 7 bases between the germline ends. CDR1 is MGHDK and CDR2 is SYGVNS in the germline V gene. The CDR3 reads CASSVKDGELFF. Here the CDR3 DNA reads TGTGCCAGCAGTGTGAAGGACGGGGAGCTGTTTTTT.

In this sample, this clonotype turned up a few times. This sequence joins TRBV7-2 and TRBJ2-1, with 9 bases matching TRBD2. The CDR3 runs to 16 residues. V shed 4 bases and J 7 bases; nucleotides not matched to a gene: 11. Germline CDR1 reads SGHTA; CDR2 reads FQGNSA. CDR3 in amino acids: CASSSPASGKSNEQFF. Written as DNA, the CDR3 is TGTGCCAGCAGCTCCCCGGCTAGCGGGAAATCTAATGAGCAGTTCTTC.

This clonotype was counted a few times. The chain carries TRBV29-1 and TRBJ1-4; weak D call: TRBD1 (6 bases). The CDR3 spans 15 residues. Germline CDR1 SQVTM, CDR2 ANQGSEA. Trimming cost V 0 bases and J 5 bases, with 13 bases left between them. The CDR3 coding sequence is TGCAGCGTTGAAGACAGGGGAAAAGAGAATGAAAAACTGTTTTTT. It specifies CSVEDRGKENEKLFF.

This clonotype was observed a few times. The chain uses TRBV27 and TRBJ2-1, with no clear D. The CDR3 extends over 14 amino acids. CDR1 and CDR2 from the germline V gene are MNHEY and SMNVEV (reference sequence). The V end lost 5 bases, the J end lost 0 bases, and 8 bases lay between the germline ends. The DNA for the CDR3 is TGTGCCAGCAGTCCCCAGATCTCCTACAATGAGCAGTTCTTC. It translates to CASSPQISYNEQFF.

The CDR3 DNA reads as TGTGCCAGCAGCCCCTTTCCCATCACAGATACGCAGTATTTT. It yields the protein CASSPFPITDTQYF. The rearrangement uses TRBV3-1 and TRBJ2-3; D uncertain. The V gene's germline CDR1 is LGHDT and CDR2 YNNKEL (reference sequence). The CDR3 has 14 residues. With 4 bases removed from V and 2 bases from J, the gap between germline ends came to 10 bases.

This clonotype was picked up a small number of times. This chain joins TRBV7-8 and TRBJ1-2; D ambiguous. This CDR3 region has 13 residues. Deletions cut 1 base from V and 8 bases from J, with 11 bases between. The germline V gene has CDR1 SGHVS and CDR2 FQNEAQ. The CDR3 region is CASSLEPEAGYTF. CDR3 bases: TGTGCCAGCAGCTTAGAACCGGAAGCGGGCTACACCTTC.

To note about this clonotype: One end of the junction is discordant with germline, which a read error may explain. The gene calls are TRBV3-1 and TRBJ1-1; D remains unclear. The CDR3 length is 12 residues. Germline CDR1 and CDR2: LGHDT and YNNKEL (reference sequence). The CDR3 sequence: CASSQGSAEAFF. The DNA for the CDR3 is TGTGCCAGCAGCCAGGGGAGCGCTGAAGCCTTCTTT.